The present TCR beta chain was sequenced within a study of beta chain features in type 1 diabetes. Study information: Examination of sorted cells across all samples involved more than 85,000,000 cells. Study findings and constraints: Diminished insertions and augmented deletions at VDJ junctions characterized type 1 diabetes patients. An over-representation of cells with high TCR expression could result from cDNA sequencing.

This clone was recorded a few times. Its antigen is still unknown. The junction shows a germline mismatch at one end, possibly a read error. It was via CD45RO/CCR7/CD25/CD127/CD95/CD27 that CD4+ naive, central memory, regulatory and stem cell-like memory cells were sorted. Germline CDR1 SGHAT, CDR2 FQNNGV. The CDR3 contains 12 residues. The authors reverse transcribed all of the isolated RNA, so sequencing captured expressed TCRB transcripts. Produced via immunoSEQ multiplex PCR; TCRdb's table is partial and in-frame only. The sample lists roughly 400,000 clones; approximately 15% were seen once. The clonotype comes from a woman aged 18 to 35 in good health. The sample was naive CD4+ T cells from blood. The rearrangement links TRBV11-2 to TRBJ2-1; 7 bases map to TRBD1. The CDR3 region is CASSQDRDLIIF. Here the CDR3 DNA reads TGTGCCAGCAGCCAAGACAGGGACCTTATCATCTTC.